These T cell receptor beta chains were read from a single sample in a study of CD8+ T cells in alopecia areata. Profiled with immunoSEQ multiplex PCR; TCRdb holds only in-frame clones, not every one. The data contain fewer than 200,000 clones, about 67% of them singletons. The input for sequencing was CD8+ T cells sorted from blood, taken at week 0. Receptors originate from a human donor with alopecia areata. The conserved cysteine and the conserved F or W are not part of the CDR3 here. The order of the fields is J gene, V gene, CDR3 protein.

TRBJ2-7 TRBV29-1 SVVSGSYEQY
TRBJ1-5 TRBV2 ASRGTGGGQPQH
TRBJ1-5 TRBV5-6 ASSSGDQPQH
TRBJ2-2 TRBV30 AWSLGATGELF
TRBJ2-7 TRBV29-1 SVEGEDNYEQY
TRBJ2-5 TRBV25-1 ASSPVGLQETQY
TRBJ2-7 TRBV15 ATSMTRPPYEQY
TRBJ2-5 TRBV9 ASSEGLAGGPETQY
TRBJ1-2 TRBV29-1 SAGPGTGQANYGYT
TRBJ2-1 TRBV27 ASSSVLEQF
TRBJ2-2 TRBV30 AWRTPGGGAGELF
TRBJ2-2 TRBV4-2 ASSQDFSPRRAGELF
TRBJ2-1 TRBV30 AWSVGGGYNEQF
TRBJ2-5 TRBV7-3 ASSSRDQETQY
TRBJ2-6 TRBV2 ASSPRTGLANVLT
TRBJ2-2 TRBV29-1 SVPGTRGNTGELF
TRBJ2-1 TRBV27 ASSFPGSYNEQF
TRBJ1-1 TRBV29-1 SVPTGVELMNTEAF
TRBJ1-5 TRBV7-8 ASSLRPGGTEDQPQH
TRBJ1-2 TRBV7-9 ASSPPGWQNYGYT
TRBJ2-2 TRBV19 ASSISGVGELF
TRBJ2-7 TRBV30 AWSDSYEQY
TRBJ2-3 TRBV4-1 ASSQGMGRTDTQY
TRBJ2-2 TRBV5-1 ASGQYNTGELF
TRBJ2-1 TRBV4-2 ASSQESPHWGEQF
TRBJ1-2 TRBV20-1 SASGAGGYT
TRBJ2-7 TRBV30 AWSGDRVSYEQY
TRBJ2-2 TRBV2 ASQPGLAGGGGELF
TRBJ2-2 TRBV14 ASSPRGYTGELF
TRBJ1-1 TRBV5-1 ASSLEASLEAF
TRBJ2-7 TRBV5-1 ASSNTQGTGPTYEQY
TRBJ1-2 TRBV7-9 ASSSPEILGYT
TRBJ2-1 TRBV27 ASSSRSYNEQF
TRBJ2-7 TRBV5-1 ASRLGTISHEQY
TRBJ2-7 TRBV4-1 ASSQDSSRGYEQY
TRBJ2-5 TRBV7-9 ASSLVPRETQY
TRBJ1-1 TRBV7-2 ASSLRSGVNTEAF
TRBJ2-2 TRBV5-6 ASSSDRATGELF
TRBJ2-3 TRBV6-5 ASSYGTSLADTQY
TRBJ2-7 TRBV2 ASRAGDYSYEQY
TRBJ1-1 TRBV7-8 ASSLRGLNTEAF
TRBJ1-1 TRBV29-1 SVVLGGRGPEAF
TRBJ2-5 TRBV11-1 ASSLASPMPY
TRBJ2-2 TRBV2 ASSDGETNTGELF
TRBJ2-2 TRBV9 ASSVGTGFTGELF
TRBJ2-5 TRBV5-1 ASSRQPGELTSGSYQETQY
TRBJ1-1 TRBV5-1 ASQFGPNTEAF
TRBJ1-4 TRBV27 ASSLSPGTNEKLF
TRBJ1-3 TRBV6-5 ASSYGQGGSGNTIY
TRBJ2-7 TRBV7-8 ASSLAGPYEQY
TRBJ2-3 TRBV29-1 SVEVGGGATDTQY
TRBJ2-3 TRBV14 ASSHWDRGTDTQY
TRBJ2-7 TRBV7-9 ASSFPSGAYEQY
TRBJ2-6 TRBV10-3 AISERGGSTFGANVLT